Listed below are T cell receptor beta chains from one sample, sequenced in a study of OX40 agonist ivuxolimab in advanced cancers. TCRdb's copy holds only in-frame clones and misses some; the assay was immunoSEQ multiplex PCR. The sample lists more than 35,000 clones, more than 70% occurring once. The sample here was CD4+ or CD8+ T cells sorted from blood, taken in a trial of the OX40 agonist ivuxolimab. The receptors were sampled from an adult with an advanced solid tumor such as melanoma, head and neck, liver or kidney cancer. The CDR3 runs from the conserved cysteine through the conserved F or W. The order of the fields is V gene, D gene, clone size, J gene, CDR3 protein, CDR3 DNA. A D gene is named only where the DNA matches it firmly. Rows may omit the clone size; those that give it use once, few, many or a size class.

V: TRBV5-6; D: TRBD2; size: NA; J: TRBJ2-3; CDR3: CASSLGMGGRGGDTQYF; DNA: TGTGCCAGCAGCTTGGGCATGGGCGGGAGAGGCGGGGATACGCAGTATTTT
V: TRBV5-1; D: NA; size: NA; J: TRBJ1-4; CDR3: CASSFNTATNEKLFF; DNA: TGCGCCAGCAGCTTTAACACAGCAACTAATGAAAAACTGTTTTTT
V: TRBV10-3; D: NA; size: NA; J: TRBJ2-1; CDR3: CAISESMLDSVAGNEQFF; DNA: TGTGCCATCAGTGAGTCGATGCTAGACAGCGTCGCTGGGAATGAGCAGTTCTTC
V: TRBV7-7; D: NA; size: NA; J: TRBJ2-5; CDR3: CASSLLGLQETQYF; DNA: TGTGCCAGCAGCTTACTCGGACTGCAAGAGACCCAGTACTTC
V: TRBV10-3; D: NA; size: NA; J: TRBJ2-5; CDR3: CATEDGSGNQETQYF; DNA: TGTGCCACCGAGGATGGTTCAGGAAACCAAGAGACCCAGTACTTC
V: TRBV19; D: NA; size: NA; J: TRBJ1-6; CDR3: CASSIEQNNSPLHF; DNA: TGTGCCAGTAGTATAGAACAGAACAATTCACCCCTCCACTTT
V: TRBV11-2; D: NA; size: NA; J: TRBJ1-2; CDR3: CASSLVGGWGYGYTF; DNA: TGTGCCAGCAGCTTAGTGGGGGGTTGGGGCTATGGCTACACCTTC
V: TRBV7-6; D: NA; size: NA; J: TRBJ2-7; CDR3: CASSRLDGTYEQYF; DNA: TGTGCCAGCAGCCGACTAGACGGAACCTACGAGCAGTACTTC
V: TRBV5-8; D: NA; size: NA; J: TRBJ1-2; CDR3: CASSFWGFDYGYTF; DNA: TGTGCCAGCAGCTTTTGGGGGTTTGACTATGGCTACACCTTC
V: TRBV29-1; D: NA; size: NA; J: TRBJ1-2; CDR3: CSVEDNNAANYGYTF; DNA: TGCAGCGTTGAAGATAATAATGCAGCTAACTATGGCTACACCTTC
V: TRBV4-2; D: TRBD2; size: NA; J: TRBJ2-7; CDR3: CASSQDLAGGREQYF; DNA: TGTGCCAGCAGCCAAGATCTAGCGGGAGGACGCGAGCAGTACTTC
V: TRBV10-2; D: TRBD2; size: NA; J: TRBJ2-7; CDR3: CASRGGASGPLEQYF; DNA: TGCGCCAGCAGGGGAGGGGCTAGCGGCCCTCTGGAGCAGTACTTC
V: TRBV18; D: NA; size: once; J: TRBJ1-4; CDR3: CASSPPPTGFNEKLFF; DNA: TGTGCCAGCTCACCACCCCCGACAGGCTTTAATGAAAAACTGTTTTTT
V: TRBV5-1; D: NA; size: NA; J: TRBJ2-2; CDR3: CASSPYLGELFF; DNA: TGCGCCAGCAGCCCCTATCTCGGGGAGCTGTTTTTT
V: TRBV19; D: NA; size: NA; J: TRBJ2-2; CDR3: CASAGLGAGELFF; DNA: TGTGCCAGTGCAGGGCTCGGGGCCGGGGAGCTGTTTTTT
V: TRBV19; D: TRBD1; size: NA; J: TRBJ2-1; CDR3: CASSIVRGGPYNEQFF; DNA: TGTGCCAGTAGTATAGTCAGAGGGGGCCCCTACAATGAGCAGTTCTTC
V: TRBV11-2; D: NA; size: few; J: TRBJ1-4; CDR3: CASSFGPFEKLFF; DNA: TGTGCCAGCAGCTTCGGGCCTTTTGAAAAACTGTTTTTT
V: TRBV7-9; D: NA; size: NA; J: TRBJ2-7; CDR3: CASSGDGTYEQYF; DNA: TGTGCCAGCAGCGGGGACGGAACCTACGAGCAGTACTTC
V: TRBV5-4; D: NA; size: NA; J: TRBJ2-7; CDR3: CASSSPSYEQYF; DNA: TGTGCCAGCAGCTCCCCGTCCTACGAGCAGTACTTC
V: TRBV5-4; D: NA; size: NA; J: TRBJ1-6; CDR3: CASSDTVGFRHF; DNA: TGTGCCAGCAGCGATACGGTCGGGTTCCGCCACTTT
V: TRBV5-4; D: NA; size: NA; J: TRBJ2-1; CDR3: CASSAKDGASYNEQFF; DNA: TGTGCCAGCAGCGCTAAGGACGGGGCCTCCTACAATGAGCAGTTCTTC
V: TRBV29-1; D: TRBD2; size: NA; J: TRBJ2-1; CDR3: CSVGLAGGPEYNEQFF; DNA: TGCAGCGTTGGACTAGCGGGAGGTCCGGAGTACAATGAGCAGTTCTTC
V: TRBV5-1; D: TRBD1; size: NA; J: TRBJ2-1; CDR3: CASSPERTGLGQFF; DNA: TGCGCCAGCAGCCCGGAGCGGACAGGGCTGGGGCAGTTCTTC
V: TRBV7-2; D: NA; size: few; J: TRBJ1-1; CDR3: CASSYQGLGEAFF; DNA: TGTGCCAGCAGCTACCAGGGGTTAGGGGAAGCTTTCTTT
V: TRBV27; D: NA; size: NA; J: TRBJ2-2; CDR3: CASTHGAGNTGELFF; DNA: TGTGCCAGCACCCATGGGGCCGGGAACACCGGGGAGCTGTTTTTT
V: TRBV14; D: NA; size: medium-sized; J: TRBJ2-5; CDR3: CASSQDVEFETQYF; DNA: TGTGCCAGCAGCCAAGATGTGGAGTTTGAGACCCAGTACTTC
V: TRBV16; D: NA; size: NA; J: TRBJ1-2; CDR3: CASSQLQGGYGYTF; DNA: TGTGCCAGCAGCCAATTGCAGGGAGGCTATGGCTACACCTTC
V: TRBV5-4; D: NA; size: NA; J: TRBJ2-1; CDR3: CASSLSASSQSSYNEQFF; DNA: TGTGCCAGCAGCTTATCGGCTAGCTCACAGAGCTCCTACAATGAGCAGTTCTTC
V: TRBV13; D: TRBD2; size: NA; J: TRBJ2-7; CDR3: CASSFSGSFEEQYF; DNA: TGTGCCAGCAGTTTTAGCGGGAGCTTTGAAGAGCAGTACTTC
V: TRBV29-1; D: NA; size: NA; J: TRBJ2-1; CDR3: CSVEDGKGGYNEQFF; DNA: TGCAGCGTTGAAGATGGAAAGGGAGGATACAATGAGCAGTTCTTC
V: TRBV7-9; D: TRBD1; size: NA; J: TRBJ1-2; CDR3: CASSSQGTANYGYTF; DNA: TGTGCCAGCAGCTCACAGGGGACGGCTAACTATGGCTACACCTTC
V: TRBV5-1; D: NA; size: NA; J: TRBJ1-3; CDR3: CASSLIGYRNTIYF; DNA: TGCGCCAGCAGCTTGATTGGCTACCGAAACACCATATATTTT
V: TRBV7-2; D: NA; size: NA; J: TRBJ2-1; CDR3: CASSLVVGTYNEQFF; DNA: TGTGCCAGCAGCTTAGTCGTTGGGACCTACAATGAGCAGTTCTTC
V: TRBV7-9; D: NA; size: NA; J: TRBJ2-3; CDR3: CASSPLGRDPYVDTQYF; DNA: TGTGCCAGCAGCCCTTTGGGGCGGGACCCTTATGTTGATACGCAGTATTTT
V: TRBV19; D: NA; size: NA; J: TRBJ2-2; CDR3: CASRGGGGTGELFF; DNA: TGTGCCAGTAGAGGGGGAGGGGGCACCGGGGAGCTGTTTTTT
V: TRBV5-4; D: NA; size: NA; J: TRBJ2-1; CDR3: CASSFQNNEQFF; DNA: TGTGCCAGCAGCTTCCAGAACAATGAGCAGTTCTTC
V: TRBV7-7; D: NA; size: few; J: TRBJ2-5; CDR3: CASSLGLKETQYF; DNA: TGTGCCAGCAGCTTAGGACTCAAAGAGACCCAGTACTTC
V: TRBV11-2; D: NA; size: NA; J: TRBJ2-7; CDR3: CASSLDGTWSYEQYF; DNA: TGTGCCAGCAGCTTAGATGGGACTTGGTCCTACGAGCAGTACTTC
V: TRBV27; D: NA; size: NA; J: TRBJ2-3; CDR3: CASSPTGYITDTQYF; DNA: TGTGCCAGCAGTCCGACAGGTTACATCACAGATACGCAGTATTTT
V: TRBV11-2; D: NA; size: NA; J: TRBJ2-2; CDR3: CASSLDMGGNTGELFF; DNA: TGTGCCAGCAGCTTAGATATGGGAGGAAACACCGGGGAGCTGTTTTTT
V: TRBV7-6; D: TRBD2; size: NA; J: TRBJ2-7; CDR3: CASSLARQLAGDEVDYEQYF; DNA: TGTGCCAGCAGCTTAGCGAGGCAACTAGCGGGAGATGAGGTTGACTACGAGCAGTACTTC
V: TRBV4-1; D: TRBD1; size: once; J: TRBJ2-1; CDR3: CASSQYRGGGDEQFF; DNA: TGCGCCAGCAGCCAATACAGGGGTGGGGGCGATGAGCAGTTCTTC
V: TRBV5-1; D: NA; size: NA; J: TRBJ2-2; CDR3: CASSFSGLANTGELFF; DNA: TGCGCCAGCAGCTTTTCGGGACTCGCGAACACCGGGGAGCTGTTTTTT
V: TRBV5-1; D: NA; size: NA; J: TRBJ2-6; CDR3: CASSFGRGSGANVLTF; DNA: TGCGCCAGCAGCTTCGGAAGGGGATCTGGGGCCAACGTCCTGACTTTC
V: TRBV5-1; D: NA; size: NA; J: TRBJ2-1; CDR3: CASSSLLAGHDNEQFF; DNA: TGCGCCAGCAGCTCCCTACTAGCCGGGCACGACAATGAGCAGTTCTTC